Below are 5 T cell receptor beta chains sequenced from a single sample in a study of PD-1 blockade in classical Hodgkin lymphoma. Measured with immunoSEQ multiplex PCR; TCRdb has only the in-frame clones, and not every one. The repertoire has about 100,000 clones, around 89% of them found once; the top ten carry 5.5% to 8.5%. After autologous stem cell transplantation all patients relapsed, and prior brentuximab vedotin exposure differed between cohorts. The sample here was peripheral blood mononuclear cells (PBMCs), taken before the second cycle of nivolumab. Receptors were obtained from a human donor with classical Hodgkin lymphoma.

The CDR3: CASSHTGARTLEAFF. In DNA form, the CDR3 reads TGTGCCAGCAGCCACACAGGGGCCCGGACACTTGAAGCTTTCTTT. V is TRBV28 and J is TRBJ1-1; TRBD1 aligns across 7 bases. V dropped 6 bases and J dropped 7; count of bases not matched to a gene: 14. Germline CDR1 is MDHEN and CDR2 is SYDVKM. The CDR3 has 15 amino acids.

The chain recombines TRBV30 with TRBJ1-1; D is ambiguous. The CDR3 loop spans 13 amino acids. Trimming took off 2 bases at V and 1 base at J, with 8 bases between the two ends. The germline V gene has CDR1 GTSNPN and CDR2 SVGIG (reference sequence). Here the CDR3 DNA reads TGTGCCTGGAGTAGGGATTCGAACACTGAAGCTTTCTTT. Encoded protein: CAWSRDSNTEAFF.

This clone appeared a single time. This chain uses TRBV5-6 with TRBJ2-5, with D uncertain. This CDR3 is 13 amino acids long. Deletions cut 0 bases from V and 6 bases from J, with 9 bases between. Germline V CDR1 and CDR2: SGHDT, YYEEEE. For the CDR3, the DNA is TGTGCCAGCAGCTTGGCCCGGTTAAAGACCCAGTACTTC. Protein product: CASSLARLKTQYF.

This clone was picked up one time. The gene calls are TRBV7-8 and TRBJ2-4; TRBD1 aligns across 11 bases. Unmatched junction bases numbered 11, after V lost 6 bases and J lost 7 bases. There are 16 residues in the CDR3. Germline CDR1 and CDR2: SGHVS and FQNEAQ. CDR3 loop: CASSSEWTGGRNIQYF. CDR3 DNA sequence: TGTGCCAGCAGTTCCGAGTGGACAGGGGGCCGGAACATTCAGTACTTC.

The genes are TRBV7-2 and TRBJ2-3, with D tentatively TRBD2 (7 bases). Germline V gene sequence: CDR1 SGHTA, CDR2 FQGNSA. This CDR3 contains 15 residues. The ends were cut back, 1 base at V and 5 bases at J, with 13 bases in the middle. The CDR3 nucleotides are TGTGCCAGCAGCTTAGGGAGGGGGGGACTAGATACGCAGTATTTT. Residues: CASSLGRGGLDTQYF. The whole variable domain, filled in from reference TRBV7-2 and TRBJ2-3, reads GAGVSQSPSNKVTEKGKDVELRCDPISGHTALYWYRQSLGQGLEFLIYFQGNSAPDKSGLPSDRFSAERTGGSVSTLTIQRTQQEDSAVYLCASSLGRGGLDTQYFGPGTRLTVL.